The present T cell receptor beta chain was sequenced within a study of type 1 regulatory T cells. V gave up 4 bases and J gave up 8 bases, with 7 bases separating them. Germline V CDR1 and CDR2: KGHDR, SFDVKD. There are 11 residues in the CDR3. TCRdb re-called the reads through MiXCR, storing one row per CDR3 protein. Among 60,000 to 70,000 distinct CDR3 sequences listed, roughly half were seen once. With regard to this clonotype: Its antigen is not known.

The clonotype comes from a human donor in good health. The V call is TRBV24-1, the J call TRBJ1-2; D is unclear. The specimen was cultured non-Tr1 T cells, either the whole culture or a sorted T cell fraction (not recorded which). CDR3 residues: CATSDPKGYTF. For the CDR3, the DNA is TGTGCCACCAGTGACCCCAAGGGCTACACCTTC.